This T cell receptor (beta chain) was profiled in a study of beta chain features in type 1 diabetes. About the research overall: Patients were similar to healthy donors in age and gender (as well as in cell yields). Study findings and constraints: cDNA sequencing could over-represent cells with high TCR expression. A pattern of fewer insertions and more deletions at VDJ junctions was seen in type 1 diabetes patients. A PCR bias possibly favoring shorter templates would apply equally to patients and controls. Type 1 diabetes patients had moderately but significantly shorter TCRB CDR3s in all four CD4+ subsets.

The authors reverse transcribed all of the isolated RNA, so sequencing captured expressed TCRB transcripts. Using immunoSEQ multiplex PCR, the repertoire was profiled, and TCRdb retains in-frame clones only, with some absent. The sample has roughly 350,000 clones, over 8.5% seen once. Germline trimming cut 5 bases from V and 9 bases from J; bases unmatched to any gene: 10. This CDR3 region has 15 residues. Germline V gene sequence: CDR1 SGHAT, CDR2 FQNNGV. This clone has a handful of counts. Its antigen remains unidentified. This chain links TRBV11-2 with TRBJ2-1, with 10 bases that match TRBD2. Material for sequencing was central memory CD4+ T cells from blood. This TCR was recovered from a man aged 25-45 years with type 1 diabetes. CDR3 region: CASSPTSGIRGEQFF. The DNA of the CDR3 is TGTGCCAGCAGCCCCACTAGCGGGATTAGGGGTGAGCAGTTCTTC. The variable domain in full, completed from reference TRBV11-2 and TRBJ2-1, reads EAGVAQSPRYKIIEKRQSVAFWCNPISGHATLYWYQQILGQGPKLLIQFQNNGVVDDSQLPKDRFSAERLKGVDSTLKIQPAKLEDSAVYLCASSPTSGIRGEQFFGPGTRLTVL.